Shown below are 4 T cell receptor beta chains from a single sample sequenced in a study of T cells in Graves' hyperthyroidism and ophthalmopathy. The CDR3 regions of TCR beta were amplified from RNA transcripts. An initial round of RT-PCR targeting the TCR CDR3 relied on the HTBI primer set. TCRdb re-derived calls from the multiplex PCR reads in MiXCR, one entry per CDR3 protein. This table holds 200,000 to 250,000 distinct CDR3 sequences, around 26% found once. The sample taken for sequencing was blood. The receptors were gathered from a woman in her thirties or forties with Graves' ophthalmopathy.

This clonotype was observed many times. The chain is built from TRBV2 and TRBJ1-2; D gene ambiguous. CDR1 SNHLY and CDR2 FYNNEI come from the germline V gene. V dropped 4 bases and J dropped 8 bases, with 14 bases sitting between them. This CDR3 comprises 13 residues. CDR3 in amino acids: CASSVDPSRGYTF. The CDR3, as DNA: TGTGCCAGCAGTGTGGATCCATCCAGGGGCTACACCTTC.

This clonotype was recorded many times. The gene calls are TRBV3-1 and TRBJ1-5; D gene unclear. Germline V CDR1 and CDR2: LGHDT, YNNKEL (reference sequence). There are 15 residues in the CDR3. The V gene lost 5 bases and the J gene lost 0 bases, with 11 bases spanning the gap. The CDR3 DNA reads TGTGCCAGCAGCGAGAATACAAATAGCAATCAGCCCCAGCATTTT. This encodes CASSENTNSNQPQHF.

This clonotype was seen only a few times. V and J are TRBV15 and TRBJ1-5; D is unresolved. Germline CDR1 and CDR2: LNHNV and YYDKDF (reference sequence). Trimming stripped 4 bases from V and 5 bases from J, with 12 bases between. This CDR3 is built from 14 residues. The CDR3 is CATSTAAADQPQHF. The CDR3 coding sequence is TGTGCCACCAGCACAGCCGCGGCTGATCAGCCCCAGCATTTT.

This clonotype showed up just a few times. A junction end diverges from the germline sequence, so it may reflect a read error. The genes are TRBV29-1 and TRBJ2-7; no definite D call. The CDR3 has 12 amino acids. The germline V gene has CDR1 SQVTM and CDR2 ANQGSEA. DNA of the CDR3: TGCAGCGTTGTGGTAGTTTCCTACGAGCAGTCCTTC. Protein: CSVVVVSYEQSF.